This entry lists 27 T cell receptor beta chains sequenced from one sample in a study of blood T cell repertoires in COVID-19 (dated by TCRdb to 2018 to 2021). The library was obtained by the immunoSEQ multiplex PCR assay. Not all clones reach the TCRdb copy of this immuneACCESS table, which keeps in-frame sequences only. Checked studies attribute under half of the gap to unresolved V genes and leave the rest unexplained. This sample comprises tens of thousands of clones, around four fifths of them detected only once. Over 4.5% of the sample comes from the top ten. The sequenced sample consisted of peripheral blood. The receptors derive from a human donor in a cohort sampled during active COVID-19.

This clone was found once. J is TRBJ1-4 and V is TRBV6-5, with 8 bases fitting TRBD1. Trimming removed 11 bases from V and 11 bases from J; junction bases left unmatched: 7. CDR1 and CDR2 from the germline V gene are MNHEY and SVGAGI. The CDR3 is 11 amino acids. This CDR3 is CASYRGEKLFF. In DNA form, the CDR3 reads TGTGCCTCGTACAGGGGGGAGAAACTGTTTTTT.

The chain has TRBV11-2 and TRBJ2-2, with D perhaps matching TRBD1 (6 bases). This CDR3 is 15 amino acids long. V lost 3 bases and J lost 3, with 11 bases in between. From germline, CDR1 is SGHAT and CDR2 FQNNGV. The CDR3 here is CASSFRGTDTGELFF. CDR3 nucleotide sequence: TGTGCCAGCAGCTTCAGGGGTACGGACACCGGGGAGCTGTTTTTT.

The CDR3 here is CSVEVGRGETQYF. The DNA for the CDR3 is TGCAGCGTTGAAGTGGGGCGGGGGGAGACCCAGTACTTC. This chain connects TRBV29-1 to TRBJ2-5, with 7 bases matching TRBD2. Per germline, CDR1 SQVTM and CDR2 ANQGSEA. With 1 base clipped from V and 5 bases from J, the junction kept 4 bases outside the gene matches. The CDR3 is 13 amino acids.

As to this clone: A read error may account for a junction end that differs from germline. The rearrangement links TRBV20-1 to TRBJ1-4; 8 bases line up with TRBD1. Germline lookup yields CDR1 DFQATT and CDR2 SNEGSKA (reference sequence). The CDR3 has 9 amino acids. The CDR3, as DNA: TGCAGTACCGGACAGGGCCGCCTTTTT. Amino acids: CSTGQGRLF.

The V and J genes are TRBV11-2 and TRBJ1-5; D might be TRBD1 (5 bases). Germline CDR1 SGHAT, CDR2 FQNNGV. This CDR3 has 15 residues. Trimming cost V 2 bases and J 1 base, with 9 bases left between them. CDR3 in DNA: TGTGCCAGCAGCTTACAGGGTTTAAGCAATCAGCCCCAGCATTTT. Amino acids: CASSLQGLSNQPQHF. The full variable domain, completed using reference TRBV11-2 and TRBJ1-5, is EAGVAQSPRYKIIEKRQSVAFWCNPISGHATLYWYQQILGQGPKLLIQFQNNGVVDDSQLPKDRFSAERLKGVDSTLKIQPAKLEDSAVYLCASSLQGLSNQPQHFGDGTRLSIL.

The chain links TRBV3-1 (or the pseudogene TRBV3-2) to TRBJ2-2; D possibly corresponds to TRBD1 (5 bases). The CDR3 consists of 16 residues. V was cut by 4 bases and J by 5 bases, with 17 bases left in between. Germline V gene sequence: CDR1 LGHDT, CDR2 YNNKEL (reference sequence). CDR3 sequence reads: CASSPYPDKGTGELFF. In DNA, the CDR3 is TGTGCCAGCAGCCCATACCCGGACAAGGGGACCGGGGAGCTGTTTTTT.

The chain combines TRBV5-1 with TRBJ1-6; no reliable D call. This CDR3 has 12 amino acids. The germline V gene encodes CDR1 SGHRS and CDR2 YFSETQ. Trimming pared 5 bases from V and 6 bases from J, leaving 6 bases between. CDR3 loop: CASRDTNSPLHF. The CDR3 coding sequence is TGCGCCAGCAGAGACACTAATTCACCCCTCCACTTT.

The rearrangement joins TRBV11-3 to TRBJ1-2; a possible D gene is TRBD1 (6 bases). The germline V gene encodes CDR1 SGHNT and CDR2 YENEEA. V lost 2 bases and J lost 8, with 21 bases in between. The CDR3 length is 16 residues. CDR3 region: CASSLNPVEGVGGYTF. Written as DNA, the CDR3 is TGTGCCAGCAGCTTAAACCCTGTCGAGGGGGTCGGAGGCTACACCTTC.

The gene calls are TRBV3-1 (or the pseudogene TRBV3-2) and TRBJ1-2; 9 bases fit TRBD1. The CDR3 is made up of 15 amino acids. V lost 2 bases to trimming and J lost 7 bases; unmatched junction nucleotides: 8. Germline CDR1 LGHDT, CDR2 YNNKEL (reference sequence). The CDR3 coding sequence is TGTGCCAGCAGCCAACCGGGACAGGGATCTCTTGGCTACACCTTC. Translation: CASSQPGQGSLGYTF.

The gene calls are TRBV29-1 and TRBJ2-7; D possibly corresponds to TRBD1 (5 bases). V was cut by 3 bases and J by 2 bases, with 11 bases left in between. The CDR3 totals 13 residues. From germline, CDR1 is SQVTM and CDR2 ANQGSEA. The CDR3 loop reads CSVEGQGTYEQYF. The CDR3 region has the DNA TGCAGCGTTGAGGGGCAGGGAACCTACGAGCAGTACTTC.

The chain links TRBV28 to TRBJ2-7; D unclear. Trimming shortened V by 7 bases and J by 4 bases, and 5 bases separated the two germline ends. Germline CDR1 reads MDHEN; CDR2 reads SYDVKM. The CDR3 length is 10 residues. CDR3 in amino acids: CASKQYEQYF. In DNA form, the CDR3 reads TGTGCCAGCAAACAGTACGAGCAGTACTTC.

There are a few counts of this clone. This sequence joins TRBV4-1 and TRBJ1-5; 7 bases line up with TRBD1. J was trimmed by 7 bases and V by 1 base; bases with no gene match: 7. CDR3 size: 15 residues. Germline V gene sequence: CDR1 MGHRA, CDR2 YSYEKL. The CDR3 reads CASSQGTRGLQPQHF. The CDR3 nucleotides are TGCGCCAGCAGCCAAGGGACGAGGGGGCTGCAGCCCCAGCATTTT.

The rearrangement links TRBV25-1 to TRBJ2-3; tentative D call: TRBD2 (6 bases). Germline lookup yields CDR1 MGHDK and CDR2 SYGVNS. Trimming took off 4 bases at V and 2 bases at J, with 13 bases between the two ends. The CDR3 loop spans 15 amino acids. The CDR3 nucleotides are TGTGCCAGCAGTGGGGGGATAGCGGTCACAGATACGCAGTATTTT. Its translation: CASSGGIAVTDTQYF.

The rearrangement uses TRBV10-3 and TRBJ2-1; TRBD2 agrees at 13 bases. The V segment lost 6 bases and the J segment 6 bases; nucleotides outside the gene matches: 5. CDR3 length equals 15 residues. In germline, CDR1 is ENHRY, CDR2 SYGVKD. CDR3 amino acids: CAISPLAGGPNEQFF. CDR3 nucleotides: TGTGCCATCAGCCCACTAGCGGGGGGGCCCAATGAGCAGTTCTTC.

In nucleotides, the CDR3 is TGTGCCATTTCAGGGGGCTCCGGGGAGCTGTTTTTT. It yields the protein CAISGGSGELFF. The gene calls are TRBV11-3 and TRBJ2-2; TRBD1 agrees at 8 bases. This CDR3 is built from 12 residues. V lost 10 bases, J lost 6 bases, and 4 bases stayed unmatched. The germline V gene encodes CDR1 SGHNT and CDR2 YENEEA.

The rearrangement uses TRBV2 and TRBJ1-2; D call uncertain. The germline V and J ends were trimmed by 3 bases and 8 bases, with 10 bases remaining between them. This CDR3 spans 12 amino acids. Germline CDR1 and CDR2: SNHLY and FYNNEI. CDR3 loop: CASSDGFDGYTF. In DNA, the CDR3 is TGTGCCAGCAGTGACGGGTTCGACGGCTACACCTTC.

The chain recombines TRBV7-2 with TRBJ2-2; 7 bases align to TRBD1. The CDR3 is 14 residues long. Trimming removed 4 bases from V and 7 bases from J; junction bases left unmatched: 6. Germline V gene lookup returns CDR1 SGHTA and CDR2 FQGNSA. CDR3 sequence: CASSSGQAGGELFF. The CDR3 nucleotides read TGTGCCAGCAGCTCCGGACAGGCGGGCGGGGAGCTGTTTTTT.

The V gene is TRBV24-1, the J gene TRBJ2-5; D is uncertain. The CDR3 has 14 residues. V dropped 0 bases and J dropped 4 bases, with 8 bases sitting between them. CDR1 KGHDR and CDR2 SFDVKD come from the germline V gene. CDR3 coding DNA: TGTGCCACCAGTGATTTGAAGGAGCGAGAGACCCAGTACTTC. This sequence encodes CATSDLKERETQYF.

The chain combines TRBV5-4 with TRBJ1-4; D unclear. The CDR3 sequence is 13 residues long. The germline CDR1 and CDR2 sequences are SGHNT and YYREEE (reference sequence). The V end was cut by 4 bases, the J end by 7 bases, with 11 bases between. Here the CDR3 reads CASSSAGGEKLFF. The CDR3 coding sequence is TGTGCCAGCAGCAGCGCGGGAGGTGAAAAACTGTTTTTT.

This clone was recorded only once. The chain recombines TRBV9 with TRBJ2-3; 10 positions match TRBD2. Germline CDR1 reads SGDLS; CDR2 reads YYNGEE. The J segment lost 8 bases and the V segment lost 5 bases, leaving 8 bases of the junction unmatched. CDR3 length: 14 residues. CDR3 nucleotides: TGTGCCAGCAGTCCTGAGCTAGCGGGGGTTACGCAGTATTTT. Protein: CASSPELAGVTQYF.

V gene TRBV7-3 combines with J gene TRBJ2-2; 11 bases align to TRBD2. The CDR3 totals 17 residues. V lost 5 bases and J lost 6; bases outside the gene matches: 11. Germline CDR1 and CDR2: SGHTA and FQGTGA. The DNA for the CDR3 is TGTGCCAGCAGCAGAACTAGCGGGGGAGTTCCTTCCGGGGAGCTGTTTTTT. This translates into CASSRTSGGVPSGELFF. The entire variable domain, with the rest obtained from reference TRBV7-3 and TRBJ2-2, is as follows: GAGVSQTPSNKVTEKGKYVELRCDPISGHTALYWYRQSLGQGPEFLIYFQGTGAADDSGLPNDRFFAVRPEGSVSTLKIQRTERGDSAVYLCASSRTSGGVPSGELFFGEGSRLTVL.

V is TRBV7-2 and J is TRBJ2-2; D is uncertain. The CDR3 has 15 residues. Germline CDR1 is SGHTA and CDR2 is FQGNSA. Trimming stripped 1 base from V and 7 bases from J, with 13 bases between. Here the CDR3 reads CASSLEGLTVGELFF. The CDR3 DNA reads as TGTGCCAGCAGCTTAGAAGGATTAACAGTCGGGGAGCTGTTTTTT.

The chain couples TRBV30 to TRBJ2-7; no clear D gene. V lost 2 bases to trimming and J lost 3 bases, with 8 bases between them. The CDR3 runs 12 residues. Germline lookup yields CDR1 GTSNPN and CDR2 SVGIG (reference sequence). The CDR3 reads CAWSRRHYEQYF. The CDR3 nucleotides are TGTGCCTGGAGTAGGCGGCACTACGAGCAGTACTTC.

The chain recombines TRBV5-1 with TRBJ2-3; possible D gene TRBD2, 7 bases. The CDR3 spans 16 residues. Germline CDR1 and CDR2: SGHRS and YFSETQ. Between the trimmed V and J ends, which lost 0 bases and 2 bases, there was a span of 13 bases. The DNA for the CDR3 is TGCGCCAGCAGCTTGGCTCTCGGGGGGCTCACAGATACGCAGTATTTT. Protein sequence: CASSLALGGLTDTQYF.

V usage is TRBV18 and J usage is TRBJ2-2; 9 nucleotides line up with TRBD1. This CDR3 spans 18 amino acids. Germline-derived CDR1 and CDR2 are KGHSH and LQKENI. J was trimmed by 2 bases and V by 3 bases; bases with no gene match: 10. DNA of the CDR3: TGTGCCAGCTCACCTAGGGGACAGGGCTTCGCCAACACCGGGGAGCTGTTTTTT. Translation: CASSPRGQGFANTGELFF.

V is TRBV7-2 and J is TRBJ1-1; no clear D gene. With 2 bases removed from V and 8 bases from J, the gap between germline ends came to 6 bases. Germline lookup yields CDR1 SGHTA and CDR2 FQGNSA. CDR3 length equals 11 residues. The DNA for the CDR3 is TGTGCCAGCAGCTTAAGGAGAGAAGCTTTCTTT. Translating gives CASSLRREAFF.

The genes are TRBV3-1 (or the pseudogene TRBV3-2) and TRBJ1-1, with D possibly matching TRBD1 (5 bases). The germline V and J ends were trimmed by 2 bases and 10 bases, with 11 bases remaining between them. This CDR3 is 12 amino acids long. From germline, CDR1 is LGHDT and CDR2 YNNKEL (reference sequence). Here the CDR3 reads CASSQFGGGAFF. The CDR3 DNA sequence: TGTGCCAGCAGCCAATTTGGGGGAGGAGCTTTCTTT.